These 10 T cell receptor beta chains share one sample of origin, sequenced in a study of post-analysis software for immune sequencing data. Study observations and caveats: TRBV5-6, TRBV5-1 and TRBV20-1 were among 4 or 5 TRBV segments more frequent in patients than controls.

For these receptors, no antigen is known. Prepared TCR beta cDNA libraries contained unique molecular identifiers. TCRdb ran MiXCR on the PCR reads and lists one entry per CDR3 protein. The repertoire holds about 190,000 distinct CDR3 sequences, with over 25% as singletons. Sequencing was performed on blood. These TCRs come from a girl aged 2-17 years with multiple sclerosis.

This clonotype was counted only a few times. This chain joins TRBV20-1 and TRBJ2-3; perhaps TRBD2 as D (6 bases). Germline values: CDR1 DFQATT, CDR2 SNEGSKA (reference sequence). Trimming took off 3 bases at V and 6 bases at J, with 16 bases between the two ends. There are 14 residues in the CDR3. The DNA for the CDR3 is TGCAGTGCTAGGGATCGGGACCGGGGGGATACGCAGTATTTT. Translation: CSARDRDRGDTQYF.

This chain connects TRBV14 to TRBJ2-7; 7 bases align to TRBD2. Germline V gene lookup returns CDR1 SGHDN and CDR2 FVKESK. This CDR3 has 12 residues. J lost 12 bases, V lost 4 bases, and 9 bases had no gene match. Here the CDR3 DNA reads TGTGCCAGCAGCCCCGGGGAGGGCTTGAGGTACTTC. Protein sequence: CASSPGEGLRYF.

This clonotype was seen only a few times. The chain has TRBV9 and TRBJ1-1, with D hard to call. The CDR3 is made up of 14 amino acids. V dropped 1 base and J dropped 1 base, with 8 bases sitting between them. The germline V gene has CDR1 SGDLS and CDR2 YYNGEE. CDR3: CASSVSRQNTEAFF. CDR3 bases: TGTGCCAGCAGCGTAAGTAGGCAGAACACTGAAGCTTTCTTT.

The J gene is TRBJ2-5, the V gene TRBV28, with no clear D. Trimming cost V 3 bases and J 5 bases, with 4 bases left between them. The length of the CDR3 is 11 residues. Germline lookup yields CDR1 MDHEN and CDR2 SYDVKM. In DNA form, the CDR3 reads TGTGCCAGCAGTTTTTCGGAGACCCAGTACTTC. It is translated as CASSFSETQYF.

This clonotype was detected a few times. This chain uses TRBV20-1 with TRBJ2-1; 7 nucleotides align to TRBD2. The length of the CDR3 is 15 residues. After removal of 6 bases from V and 0 bases from J, the junction contained 8 bases not matched to a gene. Germline V gene sequence: CDR1 DFQATT, CDR2 SNEGSKA (reference sequence). Written as DNA, the CDR3 is TGCAGTGCATTCCTAGCGGTCATCTCCTACAATGAGCAGTTCTTC. Protein product: CSAFLAVISYNEQFF.

This clonotype appeared many times. This sequence joins TRBV11-2 and TRBJ2-1; tentatively, D is TRBD2 (5 bases). The germline CDR1 and CDR2 sequences are SGHAT and FQNNGV. This CDR3 contains 15 residues. V dropped 6 bases and J dropped 6 bases, with 18 bases sitting between them. The CDR3: CASRSTDTGSNEQFF. CDR3 coding DNA: TGTGCCAGCAGATCGACCGATACGGGGAGCAATGAGCAGTTCTTC.

This clonotype turned up a few times. V and J are TRBV20-1 and TRBJ2-1, with D possibly being TRBD2 (6 bases). V was cut by 1 base and J by 0 bases, with 31 bases left in between. The germline V gene encodes CDR1 DFQATT and CDR2 SNEGSKA (reference sequence). The CDR3 is made up of 22 amino acids. Written as DNA, the CDR3 is TGCAGTGCTAGAGGTCAAATCTTTTCTGGACTACCTCGTGGCGACTCCTACAATGAGCAGTTCTTC. Protein: CSARGQIFSGLPRGDSYNEQFF.

This chain connects TRBV4-1 to TRBJ1-2; maybe TRBD1 (5 bases). Trimming removed 0 bases at V and 2 bases at J, with 10 bases between. Germline V CDR1 and CDR2: MGHRA, YSYEKL. The CDR3 covers 15 residues. CDR3 region: CASSQDPRVNYGYTF. The CDR3 DNA reads as TGCGCCAGCAGCCAAGATCCCAGGGTCAACTATGGCTACACCTTC.

This clonotype was counted at least ten times. This chain joins TRBV24-1 and TRBJ1-5; 11 bases map to TRBD1. Looked up from germline, CDR1 is KGHDR and CDR2 is SFDVKD. V gave up 10 bases and J gave up 5 bases; unmatched junction bases: 6. The CDR3 has 14 amino acids. The CDR3 is CATGRGQGDQPQHF. Here the CDR3 DNA reads TGTGCCACGGGTAGGGGACAGGGGGATCAGCCCCAGCATTTT.

This clonotype was observed at least ten times. V gene TRBV12-3 or TRBV12-4 combines with J gene TRBJ2-2; D unresolved. The CDR3 has 14 amino acids. V was shortened by 7 bases and J by 3 bases, with 12 bases between the two germline ends. CDR3 nucleotides: TGTGCCAGCACTGAACAGAGCTACACCGGGGAGCTGTTTTTT. Translated: CASTEQSYTGELFF.